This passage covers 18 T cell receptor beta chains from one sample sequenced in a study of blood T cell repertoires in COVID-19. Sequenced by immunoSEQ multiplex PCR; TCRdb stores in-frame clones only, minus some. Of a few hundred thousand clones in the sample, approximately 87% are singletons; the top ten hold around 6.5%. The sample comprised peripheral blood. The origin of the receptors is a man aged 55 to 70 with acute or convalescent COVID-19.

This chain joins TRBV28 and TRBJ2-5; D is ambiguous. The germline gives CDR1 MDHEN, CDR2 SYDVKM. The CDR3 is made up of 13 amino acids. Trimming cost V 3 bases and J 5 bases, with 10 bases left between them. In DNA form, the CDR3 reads TGTGCCAGCAGTTTGAGGCTATTGGAGACCCAGTACTTC. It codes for CASSLRLLETQYF.

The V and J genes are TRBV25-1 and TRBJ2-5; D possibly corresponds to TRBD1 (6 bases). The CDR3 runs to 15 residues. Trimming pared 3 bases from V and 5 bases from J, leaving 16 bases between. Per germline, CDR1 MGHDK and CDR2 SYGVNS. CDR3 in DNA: TGTGCCAGCAGTGACCCCGACAGGTTTTGGGAGACCCAGTACTTC. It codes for CASSDPDRFWETQYF.

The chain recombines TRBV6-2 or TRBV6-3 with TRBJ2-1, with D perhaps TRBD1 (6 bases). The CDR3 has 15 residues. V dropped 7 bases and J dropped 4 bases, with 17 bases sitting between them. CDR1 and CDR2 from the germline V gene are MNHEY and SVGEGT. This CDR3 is CASNPDSFEYNEQFF. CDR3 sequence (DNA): TGTGCCAGCAACCCGGACAGTTTTGAGTACAATGAGCAGTTCTTC.

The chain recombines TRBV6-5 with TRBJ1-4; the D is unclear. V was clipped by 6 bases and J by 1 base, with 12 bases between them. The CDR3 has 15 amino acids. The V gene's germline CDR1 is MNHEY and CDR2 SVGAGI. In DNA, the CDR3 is TGTGCCAGCAGGCACACCTCCAGAACTAATGAAAAACTGTTTTTT. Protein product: CASRHTSRTNEKLFF.

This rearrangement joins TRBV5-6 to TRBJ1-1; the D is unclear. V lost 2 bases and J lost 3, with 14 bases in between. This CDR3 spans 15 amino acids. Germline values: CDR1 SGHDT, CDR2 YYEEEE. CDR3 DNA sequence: TGTGCCAGCAGCTTAATGCGGGTGGAGTACACTGAAGCTTTCTTT. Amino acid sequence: CASSLMRVEYTEAFF.

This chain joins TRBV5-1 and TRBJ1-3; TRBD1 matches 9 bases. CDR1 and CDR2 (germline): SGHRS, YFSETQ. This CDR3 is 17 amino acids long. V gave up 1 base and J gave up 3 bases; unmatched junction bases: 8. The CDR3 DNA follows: TGCGCCAGCAGCTTGACCGGAAGACAGGGGGGTGGAAACACCATATATTTT. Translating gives CASSLTGRQGGGNTIYF.

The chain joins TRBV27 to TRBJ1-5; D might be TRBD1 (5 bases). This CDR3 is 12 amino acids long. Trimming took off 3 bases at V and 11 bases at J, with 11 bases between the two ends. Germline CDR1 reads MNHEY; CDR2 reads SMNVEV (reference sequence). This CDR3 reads CASSFPGGAQHF. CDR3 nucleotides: TGTGCCAGCAGTTTCCCGGGGGGGGCCCAGCATTTT.

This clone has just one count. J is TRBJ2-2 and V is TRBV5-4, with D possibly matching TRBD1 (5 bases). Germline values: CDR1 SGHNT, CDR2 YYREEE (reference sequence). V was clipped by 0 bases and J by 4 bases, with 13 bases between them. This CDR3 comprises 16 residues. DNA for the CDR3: TGTGCCAGCAGCTTGGTTATAGGAAGGGGCACCGGGGAGCTGTTTTTT. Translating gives CASSLVIGRGTGELFF.

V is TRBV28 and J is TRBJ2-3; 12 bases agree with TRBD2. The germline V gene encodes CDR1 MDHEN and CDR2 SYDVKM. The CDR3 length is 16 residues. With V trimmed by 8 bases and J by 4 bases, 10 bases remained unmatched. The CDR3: CASRTSGTQIPDTQYF. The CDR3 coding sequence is TGTGCCAGCCGGACTAGCGGGACGCAGATTCCAGATACGCAGTATTTT.

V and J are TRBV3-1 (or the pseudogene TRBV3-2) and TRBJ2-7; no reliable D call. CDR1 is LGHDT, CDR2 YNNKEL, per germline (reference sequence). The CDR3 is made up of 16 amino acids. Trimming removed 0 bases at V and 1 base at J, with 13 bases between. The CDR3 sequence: CASSQDLVTDSYEQYF. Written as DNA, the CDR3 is TGTGCCAGCAGCCAAGATCTAGTTACCGATTCCTACGAGCAGTACTTC.

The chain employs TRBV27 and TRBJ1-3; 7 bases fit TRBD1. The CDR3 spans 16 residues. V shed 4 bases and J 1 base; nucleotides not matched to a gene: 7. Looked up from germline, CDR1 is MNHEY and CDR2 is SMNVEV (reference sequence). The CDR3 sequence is CASSSQGWESGNTIYF. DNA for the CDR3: TGTGCCAGCAGTTCACAGGGGTGGGAGTCTGGAAACACCATATATTTT.

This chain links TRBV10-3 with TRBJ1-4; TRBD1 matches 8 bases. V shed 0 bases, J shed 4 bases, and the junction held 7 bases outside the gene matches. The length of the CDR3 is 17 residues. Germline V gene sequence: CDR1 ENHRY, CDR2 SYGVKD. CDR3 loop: CAISESTPGQGNEKLFF. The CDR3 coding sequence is TGTGCCATCAGTGAGTCAACCCCCGGACAGGGTAATGAAAAACTGTTTTTT.

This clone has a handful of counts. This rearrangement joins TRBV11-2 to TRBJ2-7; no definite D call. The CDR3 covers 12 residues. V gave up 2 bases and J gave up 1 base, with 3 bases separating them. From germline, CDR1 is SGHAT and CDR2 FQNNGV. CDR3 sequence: CASSLPSYEQYF. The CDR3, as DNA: TGTGCCAGCAGCTTACCGTCCTACGAGCAGTACTTC.

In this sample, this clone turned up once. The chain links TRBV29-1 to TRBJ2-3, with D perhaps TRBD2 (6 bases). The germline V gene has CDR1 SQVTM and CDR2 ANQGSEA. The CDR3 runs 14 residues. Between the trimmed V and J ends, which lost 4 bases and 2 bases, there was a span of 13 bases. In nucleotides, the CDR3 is TGCAGCGTTGTTCTAGCGACATTCACAGATACGCAGTATTTT. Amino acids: CSVVLATFTDTQYF.

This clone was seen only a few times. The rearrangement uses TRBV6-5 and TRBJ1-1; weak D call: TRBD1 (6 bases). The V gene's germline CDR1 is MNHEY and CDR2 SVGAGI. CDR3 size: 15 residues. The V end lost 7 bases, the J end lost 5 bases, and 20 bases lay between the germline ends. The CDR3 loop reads CASILRGGRKTEAFF. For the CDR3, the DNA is TGTGCCAGCATCCTACGGGGGGGGCGGAAGACTGAAGCTTTCTTT.

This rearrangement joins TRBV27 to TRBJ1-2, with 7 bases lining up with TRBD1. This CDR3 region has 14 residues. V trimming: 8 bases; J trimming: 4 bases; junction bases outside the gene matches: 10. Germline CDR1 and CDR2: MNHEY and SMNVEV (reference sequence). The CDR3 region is CASGNPGTAYGYTF. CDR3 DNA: TGTGCCAGCGGCAACCCCGGGACAGCCTATGGCTACACCTTC.

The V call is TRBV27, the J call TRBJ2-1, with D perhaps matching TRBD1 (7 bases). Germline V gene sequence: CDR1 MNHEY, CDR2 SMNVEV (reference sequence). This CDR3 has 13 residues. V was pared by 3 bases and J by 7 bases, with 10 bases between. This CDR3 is CASSLAGGNEQFF. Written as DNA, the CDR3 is TGTGCCAGCAGTTTGGCAGGGGGGAATGAGCAGTTCTTC.

The CDR3 coding sequence is TGTGCCAGCAGCTCAAATGAAAACATTCAGTACTTC. Residues: CASSSNENIQYF. The chain combines TRBV7-9 with TRBJ2-4; D call uncertain. This CDR3 is 12 amino acids long. The germline CDR1 and CDR2 sequences are SEHNR and FQNEAQ (reference sequence). The V end lost 4 bases, the J end lost 5 bases, and 6 bases lay between the germline ends.